What follows are 10 T cell receptor beta chains derived from one specimen sequenced in a study of T cell responses to AZD1222 COVID-19 vaccine. Profiled with immunoSEQ multiplex PCR; TCRdb holds only in-frame clones, not every one. The sample holds 99,000 or so clones, 75% to 90% seen once. The input for sequencing was peripheral blood, taken on day 0 of AZD1222 vaccination. The receptors derive from an adult in good health.

The chain couples TRBV18 to TRBJ2-3; D unresolved. The V end was cut by 6 bases, the J end by 2 bases, with 15 bases between. The germline CDR1 and CDR2 sequences are KGHSH and LQKENI. The CDR3 covers 15 residues. This CDR3 is CASSQQTHNTDTQYF. In DNA, the CDR3 is TGTGCCAGCTCCCAACAGACCCACAACACAGATACGCAGTATTTT. Full variable domain (remainder filled in from reference TRBV18 and TRBJ2-3): NAGVMQNPRHLVRRRGQEARLRCSPMKGHSHVYWYRQLPEEGLKFMVYLQKENIIDESGMPKERFSAEFPKEGPSILRIQQVVRGDSAAYFCASSQQTHNTDTQYFGPGTRLTVL.

The J gene is TRBJ1-2, the V gene TRBV3-1 (or the pseudogene TRBV3-2); D is unresolved. Between the trimmed V and J ends, which lost 1 base and 5 bases, there was a span of 5 bases. The CDR3 totals 12 residues. In germline, CDR1 is LGHDT, CDR2 YNNKEL (reference sequence). Here the CDR3 reads CASSQGQYGYTF. In DNA form, the CDR3 reads TGTGCCAGCAGCCAAGGTCAATATGGCTACACCTTC.

CDR3 loop: CASSPGNRFYEQYF. Written as DNA, the CDR3 is TGTGCCAGCAGCCCAGGAAACAGGTTTTACGAGCAGTACTTC. The V call is TRBV7-9, the J call TRBJ2-7; D perhaps matches TRBD1 (5 bases). The CDR3 has 14 amino acids. From germline, CDR1 is SEHNR and CDR2 FQNEAQ (reference sequence). The V gene lost 5 bases and the J gene lost 4 bases, with 15 bases spanning the gap. The whole variable domain, filled in from reference TRBV7-9 and TRBJ2-7, reads DTGVSQNPRHKITKRGQNVTFRCDPISEHNRLYWYRQTLGQGPEFLTYFQNEAQLEKSRLLSDRFSAERPKGSFSTLEIQRTEQGDSAMYLCASSPGNRFYEQYFGPGTRLTVT.

This chain links TRBV27 with TRBJ1-4; 8 nucleotides align to TRBD1. Per germline, CDR1 MNHEY and CDR2 SMNVEV (reference sequence). The CDR3 is 21 amino acids. V trimming: 3 bases; J trimming: 8 bases; junction bases outside the gene matches: 26. The CDR3 coding sequence is TGTGCCAGCAGTTTTCAGTTTATGGGACAGGCAACCCGCCGAGGATACGAAAAACTGTTTTTT. Translated: CASSFQFMGQATRRGYEKLFF.

This clone showed up just once. V gene TRBV5-1 combines with J gene TRBJ2-5, with TRBD1 matching over 9 bases. Germline V lookup: CDR1 SGHRS, CDR2 YFSETQ. The CDR3 has 15 residues. V lost 2 bases, J lost 5 bases, and 7 bases stayed unmatched. CDR3 DNA sequence: TGCGCCAGCAGCTTAGAACAGGGGGCATGGGAGACCCAGTACTTC. Protein: CASSLEQGAWETQYF.

The V and J genes are TRBV29-1 and TRBJ1-2, with D perhaps TRBD1 (6 bases). Trimming took 6 bases from V and 1 from J, leaving 18 bases between them. The germline V gene encodes CDR1 SQVTM and CDR2 ANQGSEA. This CDR3 contains 15 residues. CDR3 sequence reads: CSVPSGVLLNYGYTF. The CDR3 bases are TGCAGCGTCCCCTCAGGGGTCCTACTTAACTATGGCTACACCTTC. The whole variable domain, remainder taken from reference TRBV29-1 and TRBJ1-2, is SAVISQKPSRDICQRGTSLTIQCQVDSQVTMMFWYRQQPGQSLTLIATANQGSEATYESGFVIDKFPISRPNLTFSTLTVSNMSPEDSSIYLCSVPSGVLLNYGYTFGSGTRLTVV.

The V and J genes are TRBV14 and TRBJ2-2, with 7 bases identical to TRBD2. The CDR3 length is 17 residues. CDR1 is SGHDN and CDR2 is FVKESK in the germline V gene. After removal of 0 bases from V and 6 bases from J, the junction contained 10 bases not matched to a gene. This CDR3 is CASSQELGSGRAGELFF. CDR3 coding DNA: TGTGCCAGCAGCCAAGAACTGGGTAGCGGGCGGGCCGGGGAGCTGTTTTTT.

This chain joins TRBV28 and TRBJ1-2; D is ambiguous. The CDR3 spans 11 residues. The germline V gene has CDR1 MDHEN and CDR2 SYDVKM. V lost 8 bases and J lost 3, with 7 bases in between. The CDR3 coding sequence is TGTGCCAGCCAGACGTACTATGGCTACACCTTC. Its translation is CASQTYYGYTF.

V gene TRBV2 combines with J gene TRBJ2-5, with D tentatively TRBD1 (6 bases). Germline V gene sequence: CDR1 SNHLY, CDR2 FYNNEI. This CDR3 spans 14 amino acids. The V and J ends lost 3 bases and 2 bases respectively, with 10 bases between them. CDR3 coding DNA: TGTGCCAGCAGTGATCGGGGACAACAAGAGACCCAGTACTTC. Translated: CASSDRGQQETQYF.

The chain is built from TRBV28 and TRBJ1-2, with TRBD1 as a possible D gene (6 bases). Trimming left V 7 bases short and J 4 bases short, with 13 bases between. The CDR3 runs 13 residues. CDR1 and CDR2 (germline): MDHEN, SYDVKM. CDR3 bases: TGTGCCAGCACAAAAGGACAGCTCTATGGCTACACCTTC. It is translated as CASTKGQLYGYTF.